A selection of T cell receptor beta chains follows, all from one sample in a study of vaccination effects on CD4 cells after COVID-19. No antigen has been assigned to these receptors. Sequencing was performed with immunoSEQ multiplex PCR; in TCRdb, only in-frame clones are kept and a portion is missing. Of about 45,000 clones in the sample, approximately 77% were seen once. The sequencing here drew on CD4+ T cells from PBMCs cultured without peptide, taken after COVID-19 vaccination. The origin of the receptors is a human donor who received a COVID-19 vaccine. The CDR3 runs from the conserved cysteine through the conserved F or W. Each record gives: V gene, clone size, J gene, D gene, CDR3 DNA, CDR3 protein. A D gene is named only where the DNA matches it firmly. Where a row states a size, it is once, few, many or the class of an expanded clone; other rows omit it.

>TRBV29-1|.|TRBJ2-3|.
TGCAGCGTTGTTCCGGGAGCTGCAGATACGCAGTATTTT
CSVVPGAADTQYF
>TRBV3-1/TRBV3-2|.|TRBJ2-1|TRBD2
TGTGCCAGCATGGGTCCAGCGGGGGGTTACAATGAGCAGTTCTTC
CASMGPAGGYNEQFF
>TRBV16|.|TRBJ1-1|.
TGTGCCAGCAGCCAATCTAAGGGGATGAACACTGAAGCTTTCTTT
CASSQSKGMNTEAFF
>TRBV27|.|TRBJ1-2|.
TGTGCCAGCAGACCGGCCCAGGGGAATAGGAACTATGGCTACACCTTC
CASRPAQGNRNYGYTF
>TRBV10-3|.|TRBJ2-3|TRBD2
TGTGCCATAACGCCTAGCGGGAGCACAGATACGCAGTATTTT
CAITPSGSTDTQYF
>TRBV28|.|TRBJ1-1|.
TGTGCCAGCAGGATCCTGGGGTCTACCTATGAAGCTTTCTTT
CASRILGSTYEAFF
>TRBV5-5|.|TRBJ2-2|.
TGTGCCAGCAGCTCGGCAGGTCAATCCGGGGAGCTGTTTTTT
CASSSAGQSGELFF
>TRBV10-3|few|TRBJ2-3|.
TGTGCCATCACAGCAACTAGCACAGATACGCAGTATTTT
CAITATSTDTQYF
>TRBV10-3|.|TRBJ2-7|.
TGTGCCATCAAGGACCCCGGGTACTACGAGCAGTACTTC
CAIKDPGYYEQYF
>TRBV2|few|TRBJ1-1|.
TGTGCCAGCAGACCTCCCGGGAAGGGGGACACTGAAGCTTTCTTT
CASRPPGKGDTEAFF
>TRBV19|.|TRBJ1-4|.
TGTGCCAGTAGTATACAGGGTATGGGGGAAAAACTGTTTTTT
CASSIQGMGEKLFF
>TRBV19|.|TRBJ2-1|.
TGTGCCAGTAGTATATCGGGGACGCGGAGAATCTCCTACAATGAGCAGTTCTTC
CASSISGTRRISYNEQFF
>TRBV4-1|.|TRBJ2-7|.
TGCGCCAGCAGCCAAGGGTTTGGAGGGGACGAGCAGTACTTC
CASSQGFGGDEQYF
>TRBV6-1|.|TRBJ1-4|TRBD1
TGTGCCAGCAGTGAAGCCCGACAGGGGGCTAACCCCCTAAGGGAAAAACTGTTTTTT
CASSEARQGANPLREKLFF
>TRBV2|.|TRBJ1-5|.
TGTGCCAGCAGGCCTACGACAGTTAGCAATCAGCCCCAGCATTTT
CASRPTTVSNQPQHF
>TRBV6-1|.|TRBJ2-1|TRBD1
TGTGCCAGCAGCGAAACCGGGACAGGGGTAAATCGTGGGCAGTTCTTC
CASSETGTGVNRGQFF
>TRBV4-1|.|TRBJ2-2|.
TGCGCCAGCAGCCAAGCTGTGATGGGGACCGGGGAGCTGTTTTTT
CASSQAVMGTGELFF
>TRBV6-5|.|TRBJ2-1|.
TGTGCCAGCAGCCCGGCAGCTAGCTCCTACAATGAGCAGTTCTTC
CASSPAASSYNEQFF
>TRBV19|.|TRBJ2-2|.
TGTGCCAGTAGTATAAACGGGCGCACCGGGGAGCTGTTTTTT
CASSINGRTGELFF
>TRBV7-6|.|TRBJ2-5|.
TGTGCCAGCAGCAATCCATTGGCAGGGTCGAGAGAGACCCAGTACTTC
CASSNPLAGSRETQYF
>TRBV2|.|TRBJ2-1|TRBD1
TGTGCCAGCAGTTTGGACAGGGCCTATGAGCAGTTCTTC
CASSLDRAYEQFF
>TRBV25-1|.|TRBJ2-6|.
TGTGCCAGCAGTGATACCGGGGGCTCTGGGGCCAACGTCCTGACTTTC
CASSDTGGSGANVLTF
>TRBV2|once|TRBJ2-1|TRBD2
TGTGCCAGCAAAAGCGGGAGGTCTCCGTACAATGAGCAGTTCTTC
CASKSGRSPYNEQFF
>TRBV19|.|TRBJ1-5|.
TGTGCCAGTAGAACACAGGGATATAGCAATCAGCCCCAGCATTTT
CASRTQGYSNQPQHF